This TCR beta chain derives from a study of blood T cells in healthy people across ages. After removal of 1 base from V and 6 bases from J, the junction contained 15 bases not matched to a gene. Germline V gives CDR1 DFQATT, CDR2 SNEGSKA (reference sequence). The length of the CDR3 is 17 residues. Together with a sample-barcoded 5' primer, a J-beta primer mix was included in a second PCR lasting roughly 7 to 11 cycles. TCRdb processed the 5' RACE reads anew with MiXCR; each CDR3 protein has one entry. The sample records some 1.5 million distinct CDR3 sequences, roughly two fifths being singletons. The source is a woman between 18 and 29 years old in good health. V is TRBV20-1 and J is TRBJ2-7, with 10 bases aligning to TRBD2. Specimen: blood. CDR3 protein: CSARVRTSGLRSREQYF. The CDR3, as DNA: TGCAGTGCTAGAGTGAGGACTAGCGGCCTTCGGTCTCGCGAGCAGTACTTC.